Here is one TCR beta chain with its context. The sample comes from a study of blood T cells in healthy people across ages. The V end lost 4 bases, the J end lost 2 bases, and 17 bases lay between the germline ends. The length of the CDR3 is 16 residues. Per germline, CDR1 SGHVS and CDR2 FNYEAQ. Through a sample-barcoded 5' primer and a J-beta primer mix, a second PCR was run for about 7 to 12 cycles. A single record per CDR3 protein comes from TCRdb applying MiXCR to the 5' RACE reads. The sample consists of more than 650,000 distinct CDR3 sequences, 22% of them appearing once. The source of this sequence is a man aged 65 to 79 in good health. The sample comprised blood. The chain couples TRBV7-6 to TRBJ1-1; the D is unclear. The CDR3 nucleotides are TGTGCCAGCAGCTCACGCTCCGGGTCTGTAAACACTGAAGCTTTCTTT. This translates into CASSSRSGSVNTEAFF.